Shown below are 5 T cell receptor beta chains from a single sample sequenced in a study of T cell responses to AZD1222 COVID-19 vaccine. Profiled with immunoSEQ multiplex PCR; TCRdb holds only in-frame clones, not every one. The sample yields 50,000 to 55,000 clones, roughly 89% seen once. The sequencing here drew on peripheral blood, taken 28 days after the second AZD1222 dose. These receptors were collected from an adult who received the AZD1222 COVID-19 vaccine.

The chain combines TRBV18 with TRBJ2-7; 7 nucleotides align to TRBD1. This CDR3 comprises 17 residues. Germline V lookup: CDR1 KGHSH, CDR2 LQKENI. The J segment lost 0 bases and the V segment lost 3 bases, leaving 11 bases of the junction unmatched. The CDR3 bases are TGTGCCAGCTCACCTTCCCCCCCACGACAGGGCTCCTACGAGCAGTACTTC. Translating it yields CASSPSPPRQGSYEQYF.

The table lists this clone with a count of one. The chain uses TRBV7-2 and TRBJ1-2; D remains unclear. V dropped 5 bases and J dropped 7 bases, with 11 bases sitting between them. The CDR3 is 12 amino acids. Germline CDR1 and CDR2: SGHTA and FQGNSA. The CDR3 DNA reads as TGTGCCAGCAGCCCCGCATCAGGTGGCTACACCTTC. Its translation is CASSPASGGYTF.

Details on this clone: At one of its ends the junction is not consistent with the germline gene, which may arise from a read error. The chain employs TRBV27 and TRBJ1-5, with a weak D call TRBD1 (5 bases). The CDR3 covers 15 residues. The germline CDR1 and CDR2 sequences are MNHEY and SMNVEV (reference sequence). CDR3 in DNA: TGTGCCAGCCGTTTCAGGGCTCATAGCAATCAGCCCCAGCATTTT. It specifies CASRFRAHSNQPQHF.

In its sample, this clone was seen once. The chain carries TRBV21-1 and TRBJ2-7; TRBD2 is taken as the D call from the table, unchecked against the DNA. TRBV21-1 is listed as a pseudogene. The CDR3 length is 13 residues. The CDR3 is CAPSRRLVYEQYF. In nucleotides, the CDR3 is TGTGCCCCCAGCCGGAGGCTGGTATACGAGCAGTACTTC.

The V gene is TRBV5-4, the J gene TRBJ1-1; possible D gene TRBD1, 6 bases. This CDR3 region has 15 residues. V lost 4 bases and J lost 6, with 19 bases in between. Germline V gene lookup returns CDR1 SGHNT and CDR2 YYREEE (reference sequence). CDR3 sequence: CASSQDRWGVPEAFF. The CDR3 coding sequence is TGTGCCAGCAGCCAAGACAGGTGGGGCGTCCCTGAAGCTTTCTTT.